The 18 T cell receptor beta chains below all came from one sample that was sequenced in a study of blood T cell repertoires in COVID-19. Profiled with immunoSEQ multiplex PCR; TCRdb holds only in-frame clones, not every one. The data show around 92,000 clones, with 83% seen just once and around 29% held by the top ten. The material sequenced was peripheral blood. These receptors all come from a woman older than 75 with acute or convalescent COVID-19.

CDR3 nucleotides: TGTGCCAGCAGCCAGAACGGACTAGCGGGAGAAGAGACCCAGTACTTC. This gives the protein CASSQNGLAGEETQYF. The gene calls are TRBV3-1 (or the pseudogene TRBV3-2) and TRBJ2-5, with 13 positions matching TRBD2. The CDR3 has 16 residues. Germline V lookup: CDR1 LGHDT, CDR2 YNNKEL (reference sequence). J lost 3 bases, V lost 3 bases, and 4 bases had no gene match.

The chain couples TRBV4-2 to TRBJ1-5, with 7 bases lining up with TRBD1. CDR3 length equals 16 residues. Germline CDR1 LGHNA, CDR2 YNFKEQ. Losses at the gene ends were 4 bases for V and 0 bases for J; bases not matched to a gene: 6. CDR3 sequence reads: CASSPGTADSNQPQHF. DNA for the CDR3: TGTGCCAGCAGCCCAGGGACAGCCGATAGCAATCAGCCCCAGCATTTT.

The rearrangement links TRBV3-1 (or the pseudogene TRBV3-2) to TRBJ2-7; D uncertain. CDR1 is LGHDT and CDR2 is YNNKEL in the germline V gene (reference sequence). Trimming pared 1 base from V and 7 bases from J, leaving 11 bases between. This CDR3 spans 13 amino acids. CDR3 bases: TGTGCCAGCAGCCAAGCGTCAGCCGGGGAGCAGTACTTC. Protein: CASSQASAGEQYF.

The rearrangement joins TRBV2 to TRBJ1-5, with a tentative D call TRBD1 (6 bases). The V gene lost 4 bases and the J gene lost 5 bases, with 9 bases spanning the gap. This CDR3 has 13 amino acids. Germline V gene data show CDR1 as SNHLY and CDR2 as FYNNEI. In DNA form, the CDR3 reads TGTGCCAGCAGTGGACAGGTCTATCAGCCCCAGCATTTT. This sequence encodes CASSGQVYQPQHF.

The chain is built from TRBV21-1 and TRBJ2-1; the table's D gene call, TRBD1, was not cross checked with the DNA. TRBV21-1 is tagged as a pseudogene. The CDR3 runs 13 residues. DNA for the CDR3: TGTGCCAGCAGCAGACAGGGGAGGAATGAGCAGTTCTTC. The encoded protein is CASSRQGRNEQFF.

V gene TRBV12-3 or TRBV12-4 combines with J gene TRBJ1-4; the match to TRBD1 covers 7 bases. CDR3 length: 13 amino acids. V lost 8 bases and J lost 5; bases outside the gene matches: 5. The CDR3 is CASSDRMNEKLFF. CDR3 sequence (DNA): TGTGCCAGCTCGGACAGGATGAATGAAAAACTGTTTTTT.

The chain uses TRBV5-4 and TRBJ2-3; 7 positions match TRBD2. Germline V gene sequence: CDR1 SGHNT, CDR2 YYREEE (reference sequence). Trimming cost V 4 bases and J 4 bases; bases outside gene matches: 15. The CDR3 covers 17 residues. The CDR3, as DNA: TGTGCCAGCAGCCCCCCGGCGGGAGCCTTAATGGCAGATACGCAGTATTTT. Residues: CASSPPAGALMADTQYF. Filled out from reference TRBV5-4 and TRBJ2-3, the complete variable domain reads ETGVTQSPTHLIKTRGQQVTLRCSSQSGHNTVSWYQQALGQGPQFIFQYYREEENGRGNFPPRFSGLQFPNYSSELNVNALELDDSALYLCASSPPAGALMADTQYFGPGTRLTVL.

CDR3 in amino acids: CASSRTGVPDYNEQFF. CDR3 nucleotides: TGTGCCAGTAGTCGAACAGGGGTGCCGGACTACAATGAGCAGTTCTTC. This rearrangement joins TRBV19 to TRBJ2-1; 7 bases map to TRBD1. The V segment lost 5 bases and the J segment 3 bases; nucleotides outside the gene matches: 10. Germline V gene lookup returns CDR1 LNHDA and CDR2 SQIVND (reference sequence). The CDR3 is 16 residues long.

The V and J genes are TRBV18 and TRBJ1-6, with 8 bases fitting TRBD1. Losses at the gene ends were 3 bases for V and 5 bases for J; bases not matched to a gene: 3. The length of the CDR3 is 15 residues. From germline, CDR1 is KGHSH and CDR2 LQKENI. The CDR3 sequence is CASSPRTGNNSPLHF. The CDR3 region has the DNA TGTGCCAGCTCACCGCGGACAGGGAATAATTCACCCCTCCACTTT.

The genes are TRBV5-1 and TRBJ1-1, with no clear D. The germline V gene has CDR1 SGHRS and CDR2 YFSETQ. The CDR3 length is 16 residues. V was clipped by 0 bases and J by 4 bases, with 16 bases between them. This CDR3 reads CASSLVPHLEGTEAFF. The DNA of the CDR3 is TGCGCCAGCAGCTTGGTGCCTCATCTTGAGGGCACTGAAGCTTTCTTT.

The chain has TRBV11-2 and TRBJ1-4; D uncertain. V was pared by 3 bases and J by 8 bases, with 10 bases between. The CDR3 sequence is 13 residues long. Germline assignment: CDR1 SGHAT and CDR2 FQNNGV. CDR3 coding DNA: TGTGCCAGCAGCTTCGGCGGGCCAGAAAAACTGTTTTTT. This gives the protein CASSFGGPEKLFF.

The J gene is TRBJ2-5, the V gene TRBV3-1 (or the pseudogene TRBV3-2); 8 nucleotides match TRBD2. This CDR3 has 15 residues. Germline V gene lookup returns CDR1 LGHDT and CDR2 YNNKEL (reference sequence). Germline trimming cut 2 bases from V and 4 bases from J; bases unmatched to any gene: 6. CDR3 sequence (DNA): TGTGCCAGCAGCCAACCTAGCGGGCCCGGAGAGACCCAGTACTTC. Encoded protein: CASSQPSGPGETQYF.

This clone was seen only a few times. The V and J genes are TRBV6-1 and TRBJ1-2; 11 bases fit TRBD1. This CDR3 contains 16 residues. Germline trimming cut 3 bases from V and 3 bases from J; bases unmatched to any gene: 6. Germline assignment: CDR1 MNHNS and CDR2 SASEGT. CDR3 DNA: TGTGCCAGCAGTGACTTATGGGACAGGGGGTACTATGGCTACACCTTC. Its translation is CASSDLWDRGYYGYTF.

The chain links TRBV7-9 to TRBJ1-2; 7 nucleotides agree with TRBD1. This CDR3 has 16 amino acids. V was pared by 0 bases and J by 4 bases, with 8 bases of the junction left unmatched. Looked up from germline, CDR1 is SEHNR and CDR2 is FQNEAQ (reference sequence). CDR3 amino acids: CASSLAKTGPIYGYTF. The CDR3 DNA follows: TGTGCCAGCAGCTTAGCCAAGACAGGGCCTATCTATGGCTACACCTTC.

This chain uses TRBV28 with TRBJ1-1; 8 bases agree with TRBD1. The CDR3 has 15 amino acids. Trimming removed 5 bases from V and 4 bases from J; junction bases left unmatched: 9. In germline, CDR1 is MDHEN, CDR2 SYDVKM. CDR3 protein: CASSPYLDRGTEAFF. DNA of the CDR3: TGTGCCAGCAGTCCCTACCTCGACAGGGGCACTGAAGCTTTCTTT.

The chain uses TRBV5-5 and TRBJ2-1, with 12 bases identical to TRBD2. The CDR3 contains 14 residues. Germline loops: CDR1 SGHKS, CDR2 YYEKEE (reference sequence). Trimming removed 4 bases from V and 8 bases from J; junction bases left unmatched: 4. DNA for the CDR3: TGTGCCAGCAGCAATGGACTAGCGGGATATGAGCAGTTCTTC. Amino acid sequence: CASSNGLAGYEQFF.

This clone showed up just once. CDR3 region: CASSPTYGGTGVKTQYF. CDR3 in DNA: TGTGCCAGCAGCCCGACCTATGGGGGGACAGGGGTGAAGACCCAGTACTTC. The chain links TRBV7-8 to TRBJ2-5; 10 bases are shared with TRBD1. The CDR3 sequence is 17 residues long. J gave up 6 bases and V 5 bases, and 15 bases lay outside the gene matches. CDR1 is SGHVS, CDR2 FQNEAQ, per germline.

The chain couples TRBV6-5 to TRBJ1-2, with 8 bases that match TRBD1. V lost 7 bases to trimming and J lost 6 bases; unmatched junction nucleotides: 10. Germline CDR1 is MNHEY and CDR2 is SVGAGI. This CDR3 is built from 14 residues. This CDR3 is CASNERQGINGYTF. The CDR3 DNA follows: TGTGCCAGCAACGAGAGACAGGGGATAAATGGCTACACCTTC.